A single TCR beta chain is shown here with its context. The germline CDR1 and CDR2 sequences are LNHNV and YYDKDF (reference sequence). The CDR3 totals 15 residues. The V and J ends lost 1 base and 6 bases respectively, with 12 bases between them. An input of 0.5 to 1 ug of RNA was subjected to reverse transcription using random hexamers. TCRdb fed the immunoSEQ multiplex PCR reads into MiXCR, producing one record per CDR3 protein. Counted here are under 200,000 distinct CDR3 sequences, around 95% occurring once; the ten biggest clones make up approximately 0.094%. This sample is part of a study of CD8 T cells in Susac syndrome.

The clonotype originates from a human donor in good health. V and J are TRBV15 and TRBJ2-2; D not resolved. The material sequenced was CD4+ T cells from PBMCs. The CDR3 coding sequence is TGTGCCACCAGCAGAGGCCGGCTCCTAGCCGGGGAGCTGTTTTTT. Translated: CATSRGRLLAGELFF.